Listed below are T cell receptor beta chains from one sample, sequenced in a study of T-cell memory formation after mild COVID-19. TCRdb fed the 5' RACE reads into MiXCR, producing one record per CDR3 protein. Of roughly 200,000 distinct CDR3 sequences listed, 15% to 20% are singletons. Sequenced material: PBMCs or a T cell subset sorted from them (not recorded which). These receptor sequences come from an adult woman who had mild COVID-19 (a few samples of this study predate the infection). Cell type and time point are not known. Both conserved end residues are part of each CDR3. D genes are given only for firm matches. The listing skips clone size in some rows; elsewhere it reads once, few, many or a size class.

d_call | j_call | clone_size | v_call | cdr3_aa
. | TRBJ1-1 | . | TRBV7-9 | CASSLEANTEAFF
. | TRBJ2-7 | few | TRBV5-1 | CASSLGTPPREQYF
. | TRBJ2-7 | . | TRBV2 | CASRVQEYEQYF
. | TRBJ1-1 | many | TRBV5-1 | CASSFGRQIPEAFF
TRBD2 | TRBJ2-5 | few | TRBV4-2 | CASSHGGGQETQYF
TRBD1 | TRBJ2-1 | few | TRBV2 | CASRTTGDAYNEQFF
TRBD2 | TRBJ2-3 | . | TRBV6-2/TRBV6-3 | CASSHPSGGAGTDTQYF
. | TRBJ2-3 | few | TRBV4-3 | CASSQEPASRGTDTQYF
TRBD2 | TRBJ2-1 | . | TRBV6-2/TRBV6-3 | CASSYLASGRDEQFF
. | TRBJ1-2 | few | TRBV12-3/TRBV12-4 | CASSLNSGEGYTF
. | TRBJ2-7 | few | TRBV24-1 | CATMGSAASSYEQYF
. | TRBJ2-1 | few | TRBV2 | CASNWGGSSYNEQFF
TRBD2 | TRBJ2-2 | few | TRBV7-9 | CASSYPSSGRGTGELFF
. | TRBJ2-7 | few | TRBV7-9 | CASSPLRRGSEQYF
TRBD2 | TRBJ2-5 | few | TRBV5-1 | CASSQGLASYQETQYF
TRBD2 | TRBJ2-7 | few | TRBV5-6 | CASSRLAGGVTYEQYF
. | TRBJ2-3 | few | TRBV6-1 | CASSASWLDTDTQYF
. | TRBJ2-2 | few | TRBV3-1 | CASSQGLGNTGELFF
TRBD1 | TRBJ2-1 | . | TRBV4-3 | CASSQGTGGYNEQFF
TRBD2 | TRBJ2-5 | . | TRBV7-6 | CASSSRATGGPGETQYF
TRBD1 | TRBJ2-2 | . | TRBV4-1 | CASSSTGGGNTGELFF
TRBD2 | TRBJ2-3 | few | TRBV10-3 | CATAGTSGTDTQYF
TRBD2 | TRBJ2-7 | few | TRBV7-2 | CASSSWGLAGGGYEQYF
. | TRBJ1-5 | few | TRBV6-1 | CASSVFDLSNQPQHF
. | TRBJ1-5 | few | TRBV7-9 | CASSVEGNQPQHF
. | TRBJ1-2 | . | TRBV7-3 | CASSEGPDYGYTF
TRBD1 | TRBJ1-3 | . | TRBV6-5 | CASSYSTIRTGPGNTIYF
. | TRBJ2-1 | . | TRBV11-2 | CASSPERAHNGKQFF
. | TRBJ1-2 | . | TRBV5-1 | CASNHGGYTF
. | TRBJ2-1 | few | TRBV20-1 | CSAPRLVGDNEQFF
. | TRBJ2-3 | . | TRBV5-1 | CASSLVAGMSTDTQYF